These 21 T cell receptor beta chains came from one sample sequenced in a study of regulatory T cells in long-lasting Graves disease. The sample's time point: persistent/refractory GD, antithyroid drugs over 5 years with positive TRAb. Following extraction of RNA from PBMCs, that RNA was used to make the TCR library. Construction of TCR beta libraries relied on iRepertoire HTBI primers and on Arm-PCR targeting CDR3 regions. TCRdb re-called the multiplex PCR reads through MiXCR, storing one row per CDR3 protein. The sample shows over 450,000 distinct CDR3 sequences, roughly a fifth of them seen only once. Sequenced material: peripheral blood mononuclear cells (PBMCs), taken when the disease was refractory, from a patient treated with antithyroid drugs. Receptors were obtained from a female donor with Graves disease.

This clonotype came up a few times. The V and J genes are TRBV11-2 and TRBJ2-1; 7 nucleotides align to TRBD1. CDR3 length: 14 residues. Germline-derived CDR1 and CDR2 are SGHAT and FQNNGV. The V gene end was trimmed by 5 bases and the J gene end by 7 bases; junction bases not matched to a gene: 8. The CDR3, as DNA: TGTGCCAGCAGCCTCGGACAGGTTGGGAATGAGCAGTTCTTC. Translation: CASSLGQVGNEQFF.

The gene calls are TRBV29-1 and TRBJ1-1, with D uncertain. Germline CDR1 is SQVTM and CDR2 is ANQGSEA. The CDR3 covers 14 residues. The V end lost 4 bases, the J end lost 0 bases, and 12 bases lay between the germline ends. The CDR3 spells CSVAGWSLNTEAFF. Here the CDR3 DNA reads TGCAGCGTTGCGGGCTGGTCATTGAACACTGAAGCTTTCTTT.

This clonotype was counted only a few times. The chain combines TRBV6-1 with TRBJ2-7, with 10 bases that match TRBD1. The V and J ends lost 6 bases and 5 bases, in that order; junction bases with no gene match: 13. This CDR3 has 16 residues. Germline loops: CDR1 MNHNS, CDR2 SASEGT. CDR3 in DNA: TGTGCCAGCAGCTTAGGTCCGGGACAGGGGTTGGACGAGCAGTACTTC. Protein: CASSLGPGQGLDEQYF.

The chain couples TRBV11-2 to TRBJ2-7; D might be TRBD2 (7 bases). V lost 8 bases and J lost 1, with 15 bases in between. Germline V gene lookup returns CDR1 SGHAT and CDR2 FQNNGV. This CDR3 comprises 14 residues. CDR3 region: CASAEGGGSYEQYF. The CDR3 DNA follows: TGTGCCAGCGCGGAAGGGGGGGGGTCCTACGAGCAGTACTTC.

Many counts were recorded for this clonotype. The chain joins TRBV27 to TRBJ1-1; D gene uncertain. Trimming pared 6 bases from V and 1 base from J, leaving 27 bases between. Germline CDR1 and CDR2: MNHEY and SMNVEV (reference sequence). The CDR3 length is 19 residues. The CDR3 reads CASSPLKHPTPIQNTEAFF. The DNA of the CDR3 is TGTGCCAGCAGCCCACTAAAACACCCGACTCCTATTCAGAACACTGAAGCTTTCTTT.

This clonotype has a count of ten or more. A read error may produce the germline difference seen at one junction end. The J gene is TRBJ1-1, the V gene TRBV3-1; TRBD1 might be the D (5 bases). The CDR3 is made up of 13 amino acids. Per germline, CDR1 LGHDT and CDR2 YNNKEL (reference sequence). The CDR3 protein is CASSHGQNTEAFF. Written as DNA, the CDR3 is TGCGCCAGCAGCCACGGACAGAACACTGAAGCTTTCTTT.

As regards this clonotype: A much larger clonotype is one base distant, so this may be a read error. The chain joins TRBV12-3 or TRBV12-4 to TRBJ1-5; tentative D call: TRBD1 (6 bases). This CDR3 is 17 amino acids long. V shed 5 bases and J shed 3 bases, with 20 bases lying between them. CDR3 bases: TGTGCCAGCAGTCAGGACAGTCTAAGGCTTAACAATCAGCCCCAGCATTTT. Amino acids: CASSQDSLRLNNQPQHF.

The CDR3: CASSLDGLAGVAGELFF. In nucleotides, the CDR3 is TGTGCCAGCAGCTTAGACGGACTAGCGGGAGTCGCCGGGGAGCTGTTTTTT. The rearrangement uses TRBV7-6 and TRBJ2-2, with 13 bases matching TRBD2. Germline values: CDR1 SGHVS, CDR2 FNYEAQ. This CDR3 is built from 17 residues. Trimming at V came to 1 base and at J to 6 bases, leaving 5 bases not matched to a gene.

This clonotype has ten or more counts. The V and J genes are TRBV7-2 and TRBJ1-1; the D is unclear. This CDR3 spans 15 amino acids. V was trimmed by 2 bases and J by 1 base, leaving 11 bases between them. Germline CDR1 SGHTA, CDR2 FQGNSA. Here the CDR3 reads CASSLFVGGNTEAFF. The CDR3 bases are TGTGCCAGCAGCTTATTCGTTGGCGGGAACACTGAAGCTTTCTTT.

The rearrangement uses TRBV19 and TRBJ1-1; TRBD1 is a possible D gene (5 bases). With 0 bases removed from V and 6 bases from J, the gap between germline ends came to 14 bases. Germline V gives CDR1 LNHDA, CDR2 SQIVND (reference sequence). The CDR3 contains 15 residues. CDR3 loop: CASSIDGARAAEAFF. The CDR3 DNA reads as TGTGCCAGTAGTATAGATGGGGCCAGGGCGGCTGAAGCTTTCTTT. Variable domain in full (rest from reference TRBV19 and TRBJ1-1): DGGITQSPKYLFRKEGQNVTLSCEQNLNHDAMYWYRQDPGQGLRLIYYSQIVNDFQKGDIAEGYSVSREKKESFPLTVTSAQKNPTAFYLCASSIDGARAAEAFFGQGTRLTVV.

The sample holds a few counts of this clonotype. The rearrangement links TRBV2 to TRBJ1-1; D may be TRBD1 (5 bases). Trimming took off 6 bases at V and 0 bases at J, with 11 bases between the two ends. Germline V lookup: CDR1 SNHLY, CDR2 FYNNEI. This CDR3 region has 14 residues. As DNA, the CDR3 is TGTGCCAGCAGGCCGGGACTGTTGAACACTGAAGCTTTCTTT. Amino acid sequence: CASRPGLLNTEAFF.

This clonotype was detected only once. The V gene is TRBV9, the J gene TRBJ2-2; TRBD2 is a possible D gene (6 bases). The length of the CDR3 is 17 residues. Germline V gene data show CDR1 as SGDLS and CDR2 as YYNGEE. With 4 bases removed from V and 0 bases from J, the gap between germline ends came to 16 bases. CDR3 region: CASSPRRGTPNTGELFF. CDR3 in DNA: TGTGCCAGCAGCCCCCGACGGGGGACCCCGAACACCGGGGAGCTGTTTTTT.

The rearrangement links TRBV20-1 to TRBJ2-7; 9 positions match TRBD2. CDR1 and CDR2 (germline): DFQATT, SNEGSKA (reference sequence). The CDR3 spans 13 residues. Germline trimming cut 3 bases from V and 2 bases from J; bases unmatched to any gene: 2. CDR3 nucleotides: TGCAGTGCTAGCCTAGCGGGGACCTACGAGCAGTACTTC. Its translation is CSASLAGTYEQYF.

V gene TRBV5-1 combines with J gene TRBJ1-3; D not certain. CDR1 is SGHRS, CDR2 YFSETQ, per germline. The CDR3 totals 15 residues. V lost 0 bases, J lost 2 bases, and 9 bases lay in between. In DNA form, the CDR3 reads TGCGCCAGCAGCTTGGAGGGAGCGACTGGAAACACCATATATTTT. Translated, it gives CASSLEGATGNTIYF. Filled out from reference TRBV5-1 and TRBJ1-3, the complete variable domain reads KAGVTQTPRYLIKTRGQQVTLSCSPISGHRSVSWYQQTPGQGLQFLFEYFSETQRNKGNFPGRFSGRQFSNSRSEMNVSTLELGDSALYLCASSLEGATGNTIYFGEGSWLTVV.

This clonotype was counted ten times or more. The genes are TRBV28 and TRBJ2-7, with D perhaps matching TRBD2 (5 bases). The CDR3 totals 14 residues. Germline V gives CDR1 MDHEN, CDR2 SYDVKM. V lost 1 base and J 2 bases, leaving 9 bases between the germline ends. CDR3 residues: CASSLSTNTYEQYF. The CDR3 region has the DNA TGTGCCAGCAGTTTATCGACTAACACCTACGAGCAGTACTTC.

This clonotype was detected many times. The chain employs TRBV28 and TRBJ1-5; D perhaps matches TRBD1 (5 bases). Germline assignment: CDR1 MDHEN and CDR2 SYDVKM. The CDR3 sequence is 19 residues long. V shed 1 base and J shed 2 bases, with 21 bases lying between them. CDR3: CASSLYELRGRPGNQPQHF. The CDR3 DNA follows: TGTGCCAGCAGTTTATATGAGTTGAGGGGCCGTCCTGGCAATCAGCCCCAGCATTTT.

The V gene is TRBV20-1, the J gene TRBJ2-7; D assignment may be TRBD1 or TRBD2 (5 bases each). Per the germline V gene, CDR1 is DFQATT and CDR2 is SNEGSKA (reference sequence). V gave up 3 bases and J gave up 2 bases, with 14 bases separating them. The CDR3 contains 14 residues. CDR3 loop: CSARGRARAYEQYF. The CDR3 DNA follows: TGCAGTGCTAGGGGACGGGCCCGTGCCTACGAGCAGTACTTC.

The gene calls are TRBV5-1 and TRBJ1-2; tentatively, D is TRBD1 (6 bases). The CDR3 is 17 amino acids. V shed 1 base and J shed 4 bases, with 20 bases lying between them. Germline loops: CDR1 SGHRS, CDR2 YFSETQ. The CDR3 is CASSLRTVRDIFYGYTF. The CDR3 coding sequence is TGCGCCAGCAGCTTGAGGACAGTCCGAGACATTTTCTATGGCTACACCTTC. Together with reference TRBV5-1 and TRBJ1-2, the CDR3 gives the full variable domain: KAGVTQTPRYLIKTRGQQVTLSCSPISGHRSVSWYQQTPGQGLQFLFEYFSETQRNKGNFPGRFSGRQFSNSRSEMNVSTLELGDSALYLCASSLRTVRDIFYGYTFGSGTRLTVV.

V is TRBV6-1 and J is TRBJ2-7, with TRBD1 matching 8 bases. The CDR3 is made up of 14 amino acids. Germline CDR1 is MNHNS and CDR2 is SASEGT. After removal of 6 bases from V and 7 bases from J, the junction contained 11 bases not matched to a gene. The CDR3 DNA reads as TGTGCCAGCAGCTCCGGGACAGGATTTGGGGAGCAGTACTTC. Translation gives CASSSGTGFGEQYF.

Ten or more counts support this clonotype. The CDR3 region is CASSSTPEVGTQYF. CDR3 sequence (DNA): TGTGCCAGCAGCTCTACCCCGGAGGTGGGGACCCAGTACTTC. The chain recombines TRBV5-8 with TRBJ2-5; possibly TRBD2 for D (5 bases). Trimming removed 3 bases at V and 7 bases at J, with 16 bases between. This CDR3 spans 14 amino acids. CDR1 is SGHTS, CDR2 YDEGEE, per germline.

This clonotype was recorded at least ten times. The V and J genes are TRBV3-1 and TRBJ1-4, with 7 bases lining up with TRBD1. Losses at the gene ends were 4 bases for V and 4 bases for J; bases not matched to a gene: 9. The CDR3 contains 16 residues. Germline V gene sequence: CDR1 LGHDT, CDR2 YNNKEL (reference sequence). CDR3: CASSPQQGIINEKLFF. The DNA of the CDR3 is TGTGCCAGCAGCCCTCAACAGGGGATTATTAATGAAAAACTGTTTTTT. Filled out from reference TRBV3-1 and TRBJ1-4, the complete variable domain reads DTAVSQTPKYLVTQMGNDKSIKCEQNLGHDTMYWYKQDSKKFLKIMFSYNNKELIINETVPNRFSPKSPDKAHLNLHINSLELGDSAVYFCASSPQQGIINEKLFFGSGTQLSVL.